One and the same sample provided the 29 T cell receptor beta chains below, sequenced in a study of vaccination and CD4 T cells after COVID-19. The treatment here: approximately 9-day PBMC culture with coronavirus spike peptide pools or control peptides (ViraFEST assay). The Oncomine TCR Beta short-read assay generated sequence data from the DNA of cultured CD4+ T cells. TCRdb redid the calling of the PCR reads with MiXCR, one entry per CDR3 protein. The repertoire holds 8,000 or so distinct CDR3 sequences, with approximately 20% as singletons. Antigens for these TCRs are unknown. This material consisted of CD4+ T cells from blood, cultured in vitro, taken after SARS-CoV-2 vaccination. Receptor source: a human donor who had recovered from COVID-19.

This clonotype was detected many times. J is TRBJ2-1 and V is TRBV20-1; D might be TRBD2 (5 bases). V was clipped by 0 bases and J by 7 bases, with 10 bases between them. From germline, CDR1 is DFQATT and CDR2 SNEGSKA (reference sequence). The CDR3 covers 13 residues. The CDR3 DNA reads as TGCAGTGCTAGAGATTGGTCGGGGAATGAGCAGTTCTTC. Translated, it gives CSARDWSGNEQFF.

By share, this clonotype counts as medium-sized. The chain employs TRBV20-1 and TRBJ2-3; 11 bases align to TRBD2. Germline lookup yields CDR1 DFQATT and CDR2 SNEGSKA (reference sequence). This CDR3 has 15 residues. Trimming cost V 4 bases and J 1 base; bases outside gene matches: 4. This CDR3 is CSATVAGGRTDTQYF. Written as DNA, the CDR3 is TGCAGTGCTACCGTAGCGGGGGGGCGCACAGATACGCAGTATTTT.

This clonotype is classed as medium-sized. The rearrangement uses TRBV7-9 and TRBJ1-5, with 8 positions matching TRBD1. V shed 5 bases, J shed 2 bases, and the junction held 5 bases outside the gene matches. The CDR3 spans 15 residues. The germline gives CDR1 SEHNR, CDR2 FQNEAQ (reference sequence). The DNA of the CDR3 is TGTGCCAGCAGCCTGCAGGGGGCTGGCAATCAGCCCCAGCATTTT. Translating gives CASSLQGAGNQPQHF.

This clonotype has a handful of counts. The rearrangement uses TRBV7-6 and TRBJ2-2; D possibly corresponds to TRBD1 (5 bases). CDR1 SGHVS and CDR2 FNYEAQ come from the germline V gene. The V and J ends lost 1 base and 6 bases respectively, with 15 bases between them. The CDR3 covers 16 residues. CDR3 region: CASSLGGRVGAGELFF. The CDR3 DNA reads TGTGCCAGCAGCTTAGGGGGCAGGGTCGGTGCCGGGGAGCTGTTTTTT.

This clonotype qualifies as medium-sized (0.01 to 0.1%). The chain recombines TRBV28 with TRBJ1-1; possibly TRBD1 for D (5 bases). CDR3 length: 16 amino acids. Trimming pared 8 bases from V and 1 base from J, leaving 20 bases between. From germline, CDR1 is MDHEN and CDR2 SYDVKM. The CDR3 loop reads CASLPPGDWKNTEAFF. CDR3 DNA sequence: TGTGCCAGCCTTCCCCCCGGGGACTGGAAGAACACTGAAGCTTTCTTT.

The chain links TRBV5-6 to TRBJ2-5; D might be TRBD2 (6 bases). The CDR3 is 17 residues long. V lost 0 bases, J lost 7 bases, and 22 bases lay in between. CDR1 SGHDT and CDR2 YYEEEE come from the germline V gene. The CDR3 DNA is TGTGCCAGCAGCTTGGGCTACAGCAGACGGGAGAAGGCGACCCAGTACTTC. Protein: CASSLGYSRREKATQYF. The variable domain in full, completed from reference TRBV5-6 and TRBJ2-5, reads DAGVTQSPTHLIKTRGQQVTLRCSPKSGHDTVSWYQQALGQGPQFIFQYYEEEERQRGNFPDRFSGHQFPNYSSELNVNALLLGDSALYLCASSLGYSRREKATQYFGPGTRLLVL.

The chain uses TRBV5-1 and TRBJ1-5; D unclear. V was cut by 2 bases and J by 4 bases, with 7 bases left in between. This CDR3 region has 13 residues. The germline V gene has CDR1 SGHRS and CDR2 YFSETQ. The DNA of the CDR3 is TGCGCCAGCAGCTTCGGGCGAAATCAGCCCCAGCATTTT. Residues: CASSFGRNQPQHF.

Relative to its sample, this clonotype is medium-sized (0.01 to 0.1%). This chain joins TRBV7-9 and TRBJ2-5; TRBD2 matches 7 bases. Germline CDR1 and CDR2: SEHNR and FQNEAQ (reference sequence). V was clipped by 7 bases and J by 4 bases; unmatched bases: 3. The CDR3 is 12 residues long. CDR3 DNA: TGTGCCAGCACCTGGGGGGGAGAGACCCAGTACTTC. It specifies CASTWGGETQYF. Full variable domain (remainder filled in from reference TRBV7-9 and TRBJ2-5): DTGVSQNPRHKITKRGQNVTFRCDPISEHNRLYWYRQTLGQGPEFLTYFQNEAQLEKSRLLSDRFSAERPKGSFSTLEIQRTEQGDSAMYLCASTWGGETQYFGPGTRLLVL.

The table lists this clonotype with a few counts. The rearrangement joins TRBV20-1 to TRBJ2-7, with 8 bases lining up with TRBD1. The J segment lost 7 bases and the V segment lost 5 bases, leaving 13 bases of the junction unmatched. CDR3 length: 14 residues. CDR1 is DFQATT, CDR2 SNEGSKA, per germline (reference sequence). The CDR3 coding sequence is TGCAGTGCTTTCAAAGGACAGGGCAATCGGGAGCAGTACTTC. Translation: CSAFKGQGNREQYF.

Relative to its sample, this clonotype is medium-sized. The chain employs TRBV19 and TRBJ1-5, with a possible D match to TRBD1 (5 bases). This CDR3 contains 14 residues. The germline gives CDR1 LNHDA, CDR2 SQIVND (reference sequence). Trimming shortened V by 6 bases and J by 3 bases, and 12 bases separated the two germline ends. The CDR3 spells CASRAAGTNQPQHF. The DNA of the CDR3 is TGTGCCAGTAGGGCAGCAGGGACCAATCAGCCCCAGCATTTT.

This clonotype has more than one count but fewer than ten. The J gene is TRBJ2-3, the V gene TRBV24-1; D possibly corresponds to TRBD2 (5 bases). This CDR3 contains 15 residues. V was trimmed by 4 bases and J by 6 bases, leaving 16 bases between them. CDR1 KGHDR and CDR2 SFDVKD come from the germline V gene. CDR3 bases: TGTGCCACCAGTGACTATTACACCTCGGGGGATACGCAGTATTTT. Protein sequence: CATSDYYTSGDTQYF.

The CDR3, as DNA: TGTGCCAGCAGGATACAGGGGCCTGAAGCTTTCTTT. Its translation is CASRIQGPEAFF. The rearrangement uses TRBV2 and TRBJ1-1; 7 nucleotides agree with TRBD1. The V gene's germline CDR1 is SNHLY and CDR2 FYNNEI. V was pared by 6 bases and J by 6 bases, with 4 bases of the junction left unmatched. The length of the CDR3 is 12 residues.

This clonotype turned up a few times. The chain uses TRBV4-1 and TRBJ1-2, with D tentatively TRBD1 (5 bases). Looked up from germline, CDR1 is MGHRA and CDR2 is YSYEKL. The V and J ends lost 4 bases and 6 bases respectively, with 15 bases between them. The CDR3 sequence is 14 residues long. CDR3 nucleotides: TGCGCCAGCAGCCCCCAGGGAACGCGGGATGGCTACACCTTC. Translating gives CASSPQGTRDGYTF.

This rearrangement joins TRBV6-2 or TRBV6-3 to TRBJ2-6, with D tentatively TRBD1 (6 bases). CDR3 length: 15 amino acids. Germline values: CDR1 MNHEY, CDR2 SVGEGT. Trimming left V 5 bases short and J 1 base short, with 9 bases between. CDR3 amino acids: CASSDRTSGANVLTF. CDR3 in DNA: TGTGCCAGCAGTGACAGGACGTCTGGGGCCAACGTCCTGACTTTC.

This clonotype occurred a few times. V usage is TRBV19 and J usage is TRBJ2-5; 7 nucleotides align to TRBD1. Germline loops: CDR1 LNHDA, CDR2 SQIVND (reference sequence). With 6 bases clipped from V and 2 bases from J, the junction kept 3 bases outside the gene matches. The CDR3 extends over 13 amino acids. The CDR3 reads CASSDRVQETQYF. CDR3 nucleotides: TGTGCCAGTAGCGACAGGGTACAAGAGACCCAGTACTTC.

This clonotype is medium-sized in the sample. The genes are TRBV21-1 and TRBJ1-6; the table names TRBD1, a call not compared with the DNA. TRBV21-1 has pseudogene status. This CDR3 spans 14 amino acids. DNA for the CDR3: TGTGCCAGCAGAAGGGACAGGGCCCCCTCACCCCTCCACTTT. This codes for CASRRDRAPSPLHF.

The rearrangement links TRBV20-1 to TRBJ1-1; D may be TRBD1 (5 bases). The length of the CDR3 is 12 residues. The V and J ends lost 3 bases and 2 bases respectively, with 7 bases between them. The germline V gene has CDR1 DFQATT and CDR2 SNEGSKA (reference sequence). In DNA form, the CDR3 reads TGCAGTGCTAGGGGGCCCAACACTGAAGCTTTCTTT. Translating it yields CSARGPNTEAFF.

This clonotype was seen more than once but under ten times. V usage is TRBV28 and J usage is TRBJ1-1, with 8 bases fitting TRBD1. The germline V gene has CDR1 MDHEN and CDR2 SYDVKM. The CDR3 totals 15 residues. Germline trimming cut 11 bases from V and 2 bases from J; bases unmatched to any gene: 13. CDR3 sequence reads: CALLKATGVNTEAFF. In nucleotides, the CDR3 is TGTGCCCTCCTGAAAGCGACAGGGGTAAACACTGAAGCTTTCTTT.

This sequence joins TRBV6-1 and TRBJ1-5; D not certain. The V gene lost 1 base and the J gene lost 3 bases, with 22 bases spanning the gap. The germline gives CDR1 MNHNS, CDR2 SASEGT. The CDR3 runs to 19 residues. The CDR3 bases are TGTGCCAGCAGTGAAGAGCGCTTTAAGGTCAAGTTCCCCAATCAGCCCCAGCATTTT. Its translation: CASSEERFKVKFPNQPQHF.

The genes are TRBV10-2 and TRBJ2-3; TRBD2 aligns across 14 bases. V gave up 8 bases and J gave up 1 base; unmatched junction bases: 2. CDR1 and CDR2 from the germline V gene are WSHSY and SAAADI. The CDR3 runs to 15 residues. The CDR3 DNA sequence: TGCGCCAGCGGGGGACTAGCGGGGGGCACAGATACGCAGTATTTT. Amino acid sequence: CASGGLAGGTDTQYF.

The rearrangement links TRBV20-1 to TRBJ2-2, with D perhaps given as TRBD1 or TRBD2 (6 bases each). The CDR3 has 11 residues. Germline V lookup: CDR1 DFQATT, CDR2 SNEGSKA (reference sequence). Deletions cut 6 bases from V and 13 bases from J, with 15 bases between. CDR3 bases: TGCAGTGCACCAAAACAGGGAGGGCTGTTTTTT. It yields the protein CSAPKQGGLFF.

This clonotype occurred a few times. V and J are TRBV11-2 and TRBJ1-2; a weak D match, TRBD1 (5 bases). Per germline, CDR1 SGHAT and CDR2 FQNNGV. The CDR3 consists of 15 residues. Trimming left V 4 bases short and J 5 bases short, with 17 bases between. CDR3 bases: TGTGCCAGCAGCTCCACCTGGGACCGATGGTATGGCTACACCTTC. Protein: CASSSTWDRWYGYTF.

This sequence joins TRBV10-2 and TRBJ2-5, with D perhaps being TRBD1 or TRBD2 (5 bases each). The CDR3 loop spans 15 amino acids. Germline V lookup: CDR1 WSHSY, CDR2 SAAADI. The V end lost 2 bases, the J end lost 5 bases, and 15 bases lay between the germline ends. The CDR3 DNA sequence: TGCGCCAGCAGTGAGATCGCAGGGCGGAGGGAGACCCAGTACTTC. It translates to CASSEIAGRRETQYF.

In its sample, this clonotype ranks as medium-sized (0.01 to 0.1%). This chain connects TRBV7-9 to TRBJ1-2, with 12 nucleotides matching TRBD1. V dropped 4 bases and J dropped 7; count of bases not matched to a gene: 4. This CDR3 has 14 residues. CDR1 SEHNR and CDR2 FQNEAQ come from the germline V gene (reference sequence). The CDR3 loop reads CASSWGTGGGGYTF. The CDR3 DNA is TGTGCCAGCAGCTGGGGGACAGGGGGCGGTGGCTACACCTTC.

In its sample, this clonotype was seen many times. The chain couples TRBV7-9 to TRBJ1-2; a possible D gene is TRBD1 (5 bases). The V end lost 5 bases, the J end lost 6 bases, and 19 bases lay between the germline ends. This CDR3 region has 15 residues. The germline gives CDR1 SEHNR, CDR2 FQNEAQ (reference sequence). CDR3 bases: TGTGCCAGCAGCCCCGACAGCTACGTCTCAAATGGCTACACCTTC. Encoded protein: CASSPDSYVSNGYTF.

This clonotype was seen a handful of times. The V call is TRBV7-8, the J call TRBJ1-1; D perhaps matches TRBD1 (6 bases). The CDR3 consists of 17 residues. Trimming left V 3 bases short and J 3 bases short, with 20 bases between. The V gene's germline CDR1 is SGHVS and CDR2 FQNEAQ. The CDR3 reads CASSFITGGRLDTEAFF. The DNA of the CDR3 is TGTGCCAGCAGCTTTATAACCGGGGGCCGGTTGGACACTGAAGCTTTCTTT.

This clonotype has a handful of counts. The chain employs TRBV6-2 or TRBV6-3 and TRBJ1-5; D remains ambiguous. Germline CDR1 is MNHEY and CDR2 is SVGEGT. This CDR3 region has 13 residues. Trimming removed 7 bases at V and 1 base at J, with 8 bases between. This CDR3 reads CASTPRSNQPQHF. Here the CDR3 DNA reads TGTGCCAGCACCCCGCGAAGCAATCAGCCCCAGCATTTT.

The rearrangement joins TRBV12-3 or TRBV12-4 to TRBJ1-2; D not resolved. V lost 8 bases, J lost 4 bases, and 14 bases lay in between. The CDR3 is 13 residues long. The CDR3 nucleotides are TGTGCCAGCGGGAGGCGGGGTGGCTATGGCTACACCTTC. Its protein is CASGRRGGYGYTF.

This chain uses TRBV2 with TRBJ2-1, with D perhaps matching TRBD1 (5 bases). The germline V and J ends were trimmed by 5 bases and 10 bases, with 9 bases remaining between them. CDR3 size: 11 residues. Germline assignment: CDR1 SNHLY and CDR2 FYNNEI. The CDR3 bases are TGTGCCAGCAGTACCAGGGTGGAGCAGTTCTTC. Encoded protein: CASSTRVEQFF.